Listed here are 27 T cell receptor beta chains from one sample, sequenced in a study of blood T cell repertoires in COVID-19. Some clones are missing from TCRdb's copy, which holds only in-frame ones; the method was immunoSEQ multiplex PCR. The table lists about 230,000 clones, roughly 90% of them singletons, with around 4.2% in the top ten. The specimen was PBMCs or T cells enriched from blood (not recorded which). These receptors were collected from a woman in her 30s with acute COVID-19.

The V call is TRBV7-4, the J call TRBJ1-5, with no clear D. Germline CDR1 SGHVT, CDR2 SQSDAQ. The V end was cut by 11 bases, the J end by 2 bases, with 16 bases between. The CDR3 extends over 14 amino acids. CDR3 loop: CAGNPAGCNQPQHF. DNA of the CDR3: TGTGCCGGAAATCCGGCAGGCTGCAATCAGCCCCAGCATTTT.

CDR3 coding DNA: TGTGCCAGTAGTAGGGGACAGCATTCTGGCGGGGAGCTGTTTTTT. It yields the protein CASSRGQHSGGELFF. The V and J genes are TRBV19 and TRBJ2-2; 7 nucleotides match TRBD1. CDR1 is LNHDA, CDR2 SQIVND, per germline (reference sequence). The V gene end was trimmed by 4 bases and the J gene end by 7 bases; junction bases not matched to a gene: 9. The CDR3 consists of 15 residues.

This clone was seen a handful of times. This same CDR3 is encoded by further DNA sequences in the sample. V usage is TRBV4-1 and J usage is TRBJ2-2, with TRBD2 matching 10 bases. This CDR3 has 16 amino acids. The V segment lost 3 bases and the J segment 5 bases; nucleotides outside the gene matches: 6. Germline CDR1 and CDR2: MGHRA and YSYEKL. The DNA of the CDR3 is TGCGCCAGCAGCCAGTCAGCGGGGGGGCGTACCGGGGAGCTGTTTTTT. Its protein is CASSQSAGGRTGELFF.

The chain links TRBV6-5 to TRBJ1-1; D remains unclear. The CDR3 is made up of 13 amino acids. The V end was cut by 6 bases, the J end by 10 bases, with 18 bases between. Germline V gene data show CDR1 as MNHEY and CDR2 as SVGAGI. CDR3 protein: CASRFPLIDTAFF. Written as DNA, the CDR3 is TGTGCCAGCAGGTTTCCCCTTATTGACACAGCTTTCTTT.

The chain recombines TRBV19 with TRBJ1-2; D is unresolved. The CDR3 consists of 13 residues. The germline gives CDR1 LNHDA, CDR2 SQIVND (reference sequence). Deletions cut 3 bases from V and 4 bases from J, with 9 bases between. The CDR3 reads CASSILRGYGYTF. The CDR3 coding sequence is TGTGCCAGTAGTATTCTACGGGGCTATGGCTACACCTTC.

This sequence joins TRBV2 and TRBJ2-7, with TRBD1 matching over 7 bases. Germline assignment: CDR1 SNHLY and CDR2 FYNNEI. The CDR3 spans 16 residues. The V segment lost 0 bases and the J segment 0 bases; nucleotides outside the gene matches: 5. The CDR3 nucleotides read TGTGCCAGCAGTGAAGCGCCCCCAGGGGGCTCCTACGAGCAGTACTTC. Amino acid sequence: CASSEAPPGGSYEQYF.

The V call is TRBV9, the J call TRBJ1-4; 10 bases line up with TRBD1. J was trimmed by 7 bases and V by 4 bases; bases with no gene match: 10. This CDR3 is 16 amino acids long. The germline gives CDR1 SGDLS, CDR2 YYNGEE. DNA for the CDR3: TGTGCCAGCAGCTTTGGACCGGGACAGGGGACTGAAAAACTGTTTTTT. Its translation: CASSFGPGQGTEKLFF.

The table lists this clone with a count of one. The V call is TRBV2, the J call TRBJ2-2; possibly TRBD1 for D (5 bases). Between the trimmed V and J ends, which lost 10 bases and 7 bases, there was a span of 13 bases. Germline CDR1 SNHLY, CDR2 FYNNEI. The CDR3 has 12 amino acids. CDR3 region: CATRRAGGELFF. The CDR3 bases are TGTGCCACCCGCAGGGCTGGCGGGGAGCTGTTTTTT.

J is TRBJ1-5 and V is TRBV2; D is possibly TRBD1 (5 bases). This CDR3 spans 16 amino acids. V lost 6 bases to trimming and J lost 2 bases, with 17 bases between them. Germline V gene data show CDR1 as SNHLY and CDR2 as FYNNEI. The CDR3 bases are TGTGCCAGCAGGGGGCAATCGAAAGACGGCAATCAGCCCCAGCATTTT. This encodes CASRGQSKDGNQPQHF.

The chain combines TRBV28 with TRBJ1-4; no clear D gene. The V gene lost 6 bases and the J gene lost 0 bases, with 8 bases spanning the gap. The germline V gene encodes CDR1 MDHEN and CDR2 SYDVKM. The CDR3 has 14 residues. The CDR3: CASRPGATNEKLFF. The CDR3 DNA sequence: TGTGCCAGCAGACCGGGTGCAACTAATGAAAAACTGTTTTTT.

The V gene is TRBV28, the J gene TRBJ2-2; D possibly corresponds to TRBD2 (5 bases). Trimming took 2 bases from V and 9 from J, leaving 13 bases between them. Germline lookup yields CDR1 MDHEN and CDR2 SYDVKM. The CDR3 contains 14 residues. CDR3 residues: CASSLPGSNRELFF. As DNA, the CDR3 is TGTGCCAGCAGTTTACCGGGGTCTAACCGGGAGCTGTTTTTT.

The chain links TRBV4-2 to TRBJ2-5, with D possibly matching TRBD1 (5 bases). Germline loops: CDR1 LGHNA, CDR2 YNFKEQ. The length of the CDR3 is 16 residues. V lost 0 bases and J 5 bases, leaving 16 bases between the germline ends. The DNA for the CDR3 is TGTGCCAGCAGCCAAGAACAAAGGGGAAGTCTCGAGACCCAGTACTTC. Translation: CASSQEQRGSLETQYF.

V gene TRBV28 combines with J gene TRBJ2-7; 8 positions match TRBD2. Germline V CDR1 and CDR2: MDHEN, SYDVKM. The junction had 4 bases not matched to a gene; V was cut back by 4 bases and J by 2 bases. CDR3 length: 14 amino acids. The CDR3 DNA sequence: TGTGCCAGCAGTTCCGGGACTAGAACCTACGAGCAGTACTTC. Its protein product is CASSSGTRTYEQYF.

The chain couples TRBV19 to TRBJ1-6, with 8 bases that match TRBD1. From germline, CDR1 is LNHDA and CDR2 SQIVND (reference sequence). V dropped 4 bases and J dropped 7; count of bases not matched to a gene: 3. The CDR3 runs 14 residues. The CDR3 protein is CASSRTGLNSPLHF. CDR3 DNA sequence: TGTGCCAGTAGTAGGACAGGGCTCAATTCACCCCTCCACTTT.

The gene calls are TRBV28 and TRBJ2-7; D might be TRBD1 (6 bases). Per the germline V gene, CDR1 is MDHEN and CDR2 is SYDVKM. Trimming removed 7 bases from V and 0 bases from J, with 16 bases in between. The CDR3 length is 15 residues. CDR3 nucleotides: TGTGCCAGCAAGTCCGGGCAGGGGATCTCCTACGAGCAGTACTTC. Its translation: CASKSGQGISYEQYF.

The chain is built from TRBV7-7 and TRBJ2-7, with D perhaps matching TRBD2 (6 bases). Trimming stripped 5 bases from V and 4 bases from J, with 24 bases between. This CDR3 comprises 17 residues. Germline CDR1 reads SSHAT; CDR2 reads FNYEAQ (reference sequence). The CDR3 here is CASSALGGDSEKYEQYF. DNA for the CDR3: TGTGCCAGCAGCGCACTTGGAGGGGATTCGGAAAAGTACGAGCAGTACTTC. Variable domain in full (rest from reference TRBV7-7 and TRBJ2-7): GAGVSQSPRYKVTKRGQDVTLRCDPISSHATLYWYQQALGQGPEFLTYFNYEAQPDKSGLPSDRFSAERPEGSISTLTIQRTEQRDSAMYRCASSALGGDSEKYEQYFGPGTRLTVT.

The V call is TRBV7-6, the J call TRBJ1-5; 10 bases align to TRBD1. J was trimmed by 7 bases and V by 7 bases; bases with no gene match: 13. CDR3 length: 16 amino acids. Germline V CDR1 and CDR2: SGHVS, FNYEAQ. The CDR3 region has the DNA TGTGCCAGCATCCCCAACCGACAGGGGGCTTGGCAGCCCCAGCATTTT. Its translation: CASIPNRQGAWQPQHF.

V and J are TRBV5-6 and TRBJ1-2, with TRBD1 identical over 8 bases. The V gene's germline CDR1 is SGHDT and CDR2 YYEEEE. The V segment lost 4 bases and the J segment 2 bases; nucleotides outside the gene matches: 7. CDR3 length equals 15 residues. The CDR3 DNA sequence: TGTGCCAGCAGCCCGAGGGACAGGATCAACTATGGCTACACCTTC. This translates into CASSPRDRINYGYTF. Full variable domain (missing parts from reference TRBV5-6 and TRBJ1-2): DAGVTQSPTHLIKTRGQQVTLRCSPKSGHDTVSWYQQALGQGPQFIFQYYEEEERQRGNFPDRFSGHQFPNYSSELNVNALLLGDSALYLCASSPRDRINYGYTFGSGTRLTVV.

Here the CDR3 DNA reads TGTGCCAGCAGCCAAGGACAGTTGAACACTGAAGCTTTCTTT. Amino acid sequence: CASSQGQLNTEAFF. The V gene is TRBV14, the J gene TRBJ1-1; tentatively, D is TRBD1 (5 bases). Germline V gene data show CDR1 as SGHDN and CDR2 as FVKESK. The CDR3 is 14 residues long. Deletions cut 1 base from V and 0 bases from J, with 6 bases between.

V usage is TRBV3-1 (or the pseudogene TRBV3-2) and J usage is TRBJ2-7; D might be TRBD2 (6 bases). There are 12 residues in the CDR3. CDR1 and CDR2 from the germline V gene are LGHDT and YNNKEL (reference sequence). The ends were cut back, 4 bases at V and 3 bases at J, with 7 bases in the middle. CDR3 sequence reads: CASSPGSYEQYF. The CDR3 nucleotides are TGTGCCAGCAGCCCCGGGAGCTACGAGCAGTACTTC.

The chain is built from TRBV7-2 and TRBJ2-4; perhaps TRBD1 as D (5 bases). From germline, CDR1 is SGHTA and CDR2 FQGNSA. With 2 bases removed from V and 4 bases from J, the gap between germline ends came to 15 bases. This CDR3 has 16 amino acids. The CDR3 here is CASSLKAGLLKNIQYF. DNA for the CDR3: TGTGCCAGCAGCTTAAAGGCAGGGTTATTGAAAAACATTCAGTACTTC.

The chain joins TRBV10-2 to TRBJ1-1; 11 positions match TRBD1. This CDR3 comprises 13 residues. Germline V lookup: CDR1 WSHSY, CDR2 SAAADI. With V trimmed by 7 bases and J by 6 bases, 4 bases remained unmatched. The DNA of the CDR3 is TGCGCCAGCATTGGACAGGGGGCTCCTGAAGCTTTCTTT. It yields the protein CASIGQGAPEAFF.

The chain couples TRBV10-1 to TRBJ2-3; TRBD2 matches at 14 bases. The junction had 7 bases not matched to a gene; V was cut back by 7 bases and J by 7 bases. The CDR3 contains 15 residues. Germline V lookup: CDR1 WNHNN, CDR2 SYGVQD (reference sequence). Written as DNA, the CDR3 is TGCGCCAGCACTCCAGGACTAGCGGGGGGAAATACGCAGTATTTT. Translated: CASTPGLAGGNTQYF.

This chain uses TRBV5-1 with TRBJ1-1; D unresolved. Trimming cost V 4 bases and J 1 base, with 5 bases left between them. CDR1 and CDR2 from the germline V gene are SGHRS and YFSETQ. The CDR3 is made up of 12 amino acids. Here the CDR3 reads CASSQRNTEAFF. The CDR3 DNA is TGCGCCAGCAGCCAGCGGAACACTGAAGCTTTCTTT.

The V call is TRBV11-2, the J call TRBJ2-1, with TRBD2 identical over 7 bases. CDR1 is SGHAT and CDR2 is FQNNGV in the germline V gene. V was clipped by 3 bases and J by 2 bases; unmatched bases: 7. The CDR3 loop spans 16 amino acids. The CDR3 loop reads CASSFLSSGTYNEQFF. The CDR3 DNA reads TGTGCCAGCAGCTTCCTCTCCAGCGGGACCTACAATGAGCAGTTCTTC.

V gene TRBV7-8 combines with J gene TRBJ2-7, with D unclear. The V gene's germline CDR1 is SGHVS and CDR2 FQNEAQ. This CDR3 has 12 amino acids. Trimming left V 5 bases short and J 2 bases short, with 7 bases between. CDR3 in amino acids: CASSKEPYEQYF. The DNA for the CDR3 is TGTGCCAGCAGCAAAGAGCCCTACGAGCAGTACTTC.

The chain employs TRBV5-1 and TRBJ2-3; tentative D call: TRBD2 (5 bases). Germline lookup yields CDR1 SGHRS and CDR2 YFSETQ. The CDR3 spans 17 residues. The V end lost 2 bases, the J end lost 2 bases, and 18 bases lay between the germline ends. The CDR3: CASSLSPYRRNTDTQYF. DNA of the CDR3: TGCGCCAGCAGCTTATCCCCGTATAGGAGGAACACAGATACGCAGTATTTT.